This T cell receptor beta chain comes out of a study of cytomegalovirus exposure and HLA in healthy donors. Study-level findings and limits: Across donors, sequencing depth was assumed by presence/absence analyses to be roughly uniform.

The CDR3 loop spans 14 amino acids. Trimming took 1 base from V and 6 from J, leaving 10 bases between them. The germline gives CDR1 SGHVS, CDR2 FQNEAQ. Details on this clone: Its antigen is unidentified.

The study ran its PCR with 60 Vbeta and 13 Jbeta primers. Sequencing was performed with immunoSEQ multiplex PCR; in TCRdb, only in-frame clones are kept and a portion is missing. Of about 180,000 clones in the sample, over 80% were seen once. The sequence was collected from a girl aged 5-17 years in good health and CMV-seropositive. The sequencing input was PBMCs. The chain has TRBV7-8 and TRBJ2-1, with a tentative D call TRBD2 (6 bases). The CDR3 loop is CASSLVRLVNEQFF. In nucleotides, the CDR3 is TGTGCCAGCAGCTTAGTCCGACTAGTCAATGAGCAGTTCTTC.